These T cell receptor beta chains were read from a single sample in a study of response to subunit inactivated influenza vaccine. TCRdb reanalysed the RT-PCR reads using MiXCR and keeps one entry per CDR3 protein. The table includes 700,000 to 800,000 distinct CDR3 sequences, approximately 17% detected once. Sequenced here: PBMCs from blood, sampled approximately 5 days after vaccination. These receptors originate from a man in his fifties who received an inactivated influenza vaccine. CDR3s include the opening cysteine and the closing phenylalanine or tryptophan. D genes are given only for firm matches. Only some rows state a clone size, as once, few, many or a class for expanded clones.

v_gene	abundance	j_gene	d_gene	CDR3nt	CDR3aa
TRBV7-8	many	TRBJ1-5	NA	TGTGCCAGCAGCCCAGGGTTCGTTGGGCAGGGGTATCAGCCCCAGCATTTT	CASSPGFVGQGYQPQHF
TRBV6-5	NA	TRBJ1-1	NA	TGTGCCAGCAGTTACGGTGGCAAGGGCGACACTGAAGCTTTCTTT	CASSYGGKGDTEAFF
TRBV7-2	many	TRBJ2-3	NA	TGTGCCAGCAGCCTAGTATATTTAGGGGCGGCAGATACGCAGTATTTT	CASSLVYLGAADTQYF
TRBV12-3/TRBV12-4	NA	TRBJ1-5	TRBD1	TGTGCCAGCAGTTTAACAGGGGTTTATCAGCCCCAGCATTTT	CASSLTGVYQPQHF
TRBV10-3	few	TRBJ2-7	TRBD1	TGTGCCATCAGTAAAAAGATCGGACAGGGGCTAGGTGAGCAGTACTTC	CAISKKIGQGLGEQYF
TRBV6-2/TRBV6-3	NA	TRBJ1-5	TRBD1	TGTGCCAGCACATCGACAGGGGGCTTTAGCAATCAGCCCCAGCATTTT	CASTSTGGFSNQPQHF
TRBV20-1	few	TRBJ2-1	NA	TGCAGTGCTAGAGAACGGGGACTGCTTCTTTACATGCGGAACCTCAATGAGCAGTTCTTC	CSARERGLLLYMRNLNEQFF
TRBV18	NA	TRBJ2-3	TRBD1	TGTGCCAGCTCACCACCGGGACAGCCCACAGATACGCAGTATTTT	CASSPPGQPTDTQYF
TRBV9	few	TRBJ1-6	TRBD1	TGTGCCAGCAGCGCAGGGCCCGGGACAGCGAATTCACCCCTCCACTTT	CASSAGPGTANSPLHF
TRBV12-3/TRBV12-4	NA	TRBJ2-4	NA	TGTGCCAGCAGTTACACGGCGAGGGGGGCAGCCAAAAACATTCAGTACTTC	CASSYTARGAAKNIQYF
TRBV5-1	few	TRBJ1-6	NA	TGCGCCAGCCACTGGGGGCCTAATTCACCCCTCCACTTT	CASHWGPNSPLHF
TRBV4-2	NA	TRBJ1-2	TRBD1	TGTGCCAGCAGCCAGATTGGGACAGGGGACGCGTATGGCTACACCTTC	CASSQIGTGDAYGYTF
TRBV20-1	once	TRBJ2-6	NA	TGCAGTGCTCCCCGGCGGGGCTCTGGGGCCAACGTCCTGACTTTC	CSAPRRGSGANVLTF
TRBV20-1	few	TRBJ2-7	NA	TGCAGTGCTAGAGATCTGGGAGCGGCGCAGTACTTC	CSARDLGAAQYF
TRBV7-8	NA	TRBJ2-3	NA	TGTGCCAGCAGTTTAGCCGTACATAGCACAGATACGCAGTATTTT	CASSLAVHSTDTQYF
TRBV15	few	TRBJ2-5	TRBD2	TGTGCCACCAGCAGAGACATCCCAACTAGCGGGGAGACCCAGTACTTC	CATSRDIPTSGETQYF
TRBV20-1	NA	TRBJ2-5	TRBD2	TGCAGTGCTAGTAACCCCCTAGCGGGGTTTGAGACCCAGTACTTC	CSASNPLAGFETQYF
TRBV29-1	NA	TRBJ2-1	TRBD2	TGCAGCGTATCGATAGCGGGGGGGGGCGCCTACAATGAGCAGTTCTTC	CSVSIAGGGAYNEQFF
TRBV5-1	few	TRBJ2-2	NA	TGCGCCAGCAGCTTGGAACCGACAACTAACACCGGGGAGCTGTTTTTT	CASSLEPTTNTGELFF
TRBV5-4	NA	TRBJ2-3	NA	TGTGCCAGCAGCTCCACAGAGATTAGCACAGATACGCAGTATTTT	CASSSTEISTDTQYF
TRBV12-3/TRBV12-4	many	TRBJ2-7	NA	TGTGCCAGCAGTTTAGGAACAGGGCACAACGAGCAGTACTTC	CASSLGTGHNEQYF
TRBV20-1	NA	TRBJ2-3	TRBD1	TGCAACATCAGGGGGCTAATTAACACAGATACGCAGTATTTT	CNIRGLINTDTQYF
TRBV5-5	few	TRBJ2-7	TRBD2	TGTGCCAGCAGCTTGGGCCCGACTAGCGGGGTCTCCTACGAGCAGTACTTC	CASSLGPTSGVSYEQYF
TRBV4-2	NA	TRBJ2-7	NA	TGTGCCAGCAGCCGCGGGGTCAGAGCCTACGAGCAGTACTTC	CASSRGVRAYEQYF
TRBV11-2	few	TRBJ2-5	NA	TGTGCCAGCAGCTTATGGGCAGAAGAGACCCAGTACTTC	CASSLWAEETQYF